Listed below are T cell receptor beta chains from one sample, sequenced in a study of T cells in Graves' hyperthyroidism and ophthalmopathy. TCRdb redid the calling of the multiplex PCR reads with MiXCR, one entry per CDR3 protein. This table holds around 800,000 distinct CDR3 sequences, more than 30% found once. The sample comprised blood. Every receptor here comes from a man aged 18 to 30 with Graves' hyperthyroidism. Both conserved end residues are part of each CDR3. D genes are given only for firm matches. Part of the rows lack a size; the others show once, few, many or a class for expanded clones.

CDR3nt,CDR3aa,j_gene,d_gene,v_gene,abundance
TGTGCCACCATTGGGGGGAACACCGGGGAGCTGTTTTTT,CATIGGNTGELFF,TRBJ2-2,.,TRBV2,many
TGTGCCAGCAGTTATATCTGGGACGAGCAGTACTTC,CASSYIWDEQYF,TRBJ2-7,.,TRBV12-3/TRBV12-4,.
TGTGCCAGCAGTTCCGAGGGGGGTGTGCAGTACTTC,CASSSEGGVQYF,TRBJ2-7,.,TRBV12-3/TRBV12-4,.
TGCGCCAGCAGCCCCCCCGGACAGGGAGGGACCCAGTACTTC,CASSPPGQGGTQYF,TRBJ2-5,TRBD1,TRBV4-1,few
TGCGCCAGCAGCCAAGGCAGGGCCCAAGAGACCCAGTACTTC,CASSQGRAQETQYF,TRBJ2-5,.,TRBV4-1,few
TGCAGTGCTAGTGGGGTGGAGCGGGCATCCCAAGAGACCCAGCATTTT,CSASGVERASQETQHF,TRBJ1-5,.,TRBV20-1,.
TGCAGTGCTAGCCCCGGGACAGCGAACACCGGGGAGCTGTACTTC,CSASPGTANTGELYF,TRBJ2-7,TRBD1,TRBV20-1,.
TGTGCCAGCAGCCAAGATGTCGGGACAATAACCCCCTACGAGCAGTACTTC,CASSQDVGTITPYEQYF,TRBJ2-7,.,TRBV3-1,once
TGTGCCACCAGCAGCACCGGGGACGGCCCGGGGTATGGCTACACCTTC,CATSSTGDGPGYGYTF,TRBJ1-2,.,TRBV15,.
TGTGCCAGCCCGATGGGGAATGATGAAGCTTTCTTT,CASPMGNDEAFF,TRBJ1-1,.,TRBV6-1,few
TGCGCCAGCAGCTTCGGCGGGGGGCGTAACTATGGCTACACCTTC,CASSFGGGRNYGYTF,TRBJ1-2,.,TRBV5-1,.
TGTGCCAGCAGTACCGGGGACACTAAAGAGACCCAGTACTTC,CASSTGDTKETQYF,TRBJ2-5,.,TRBV12-3/TRBV12-4,few
TGTGCCACTCAGGGGCAGGGTCGCGGTCAGCCCCAGCATTTT,CATQGQGRGQPQHF,TRBJ1-5,.,TRBV6-5,many
TGTGCCAGCATTGCCCGGACAAGAGGGAACGCTGAAGCTTTCTTT,CASIARTRGNAEAFF,TRBJ1-1,.,TRBV12-3/TRBV12-4,.
TGTGCCAGCAGCTCCCAAGCAGCGGGATATGGAAACACCATATATTTT,CASSSQAAGYGNTIYF,TRBJ1-3,.,TRBV7-2,.
TGTGCCAGCAGCCCACTAGCGGGACCAGGAGAGACCCAGTACTTC,CASSPLAGPGETQYF,TRBJ2-5,TRBD2,TRBV7-8,.
TGTGCCAGCAGCCCAGGGACAGCCGAATACTATGGCTACACCTTC,CASSPGTAEYYGYTF,TRBJ1-2,TRBD1,TRBV11-2,.
TGCAGTGCTAGAGATCTGCGGGGGGTCACTGAAGCTTTCTTT,CSARDLRGVTEAFF,TRBJ1-1,.,TRBV20-1,many
TGTGCCAGCAGCTCCCTGATCCTCGGTGGCTACACCTTC,CASSSLILGGYTF,TRBJ1-2,.,TRBV7-2,many
TGTGCCATCAGTTACTCAAGGGGGATCGAAAAACTGTTTTTT,CAISYSRGIEKLFF,TRBJ1-4,.,TRBV6-5,.
TGTGCCAGCAGCTTAAGCGGGACTAGAGGCGGGGAGCTGTACTTC,CASSLSGTRGGELYF,TRBJ2-5,TRBD2,TRBV7-3,.
TGTGCCAGTAGTATTAGAGGGACAGAATTTGATCAGCCCCAGCATTTT,CASSIRGTEFDQPQHF,TRBJ1-5,TRBD1,TRBV19,.
TGTGCCAGCAGCCGAGGATCCCCGGGATATGGAAACACCATATATTTT,CASSRGSPGYGNTIYF,TRBJ1-3,.,TRBV7-2,.
TGTGCCAGCCCTAAAGGGCGTCCGAACACTGAAGCTTTCTTT,CASPKGRPNTEAFF,TRBJ1-1,.,TRBV6-6,.
TGTGCCAGCAGTGAATTACAGGGCAGCACCGGGGAGCTGTTTTTT,CASSELQGSTGELFF,TRBJ2-2,.,TRBV2,many
TGTGCCACCAGCAGTAGACTGTACCAAGAGACCCAGTACTTC,CATSSRLYQETQYF,TRBJ2-5,.,TRBV15,few